The 8 T cell receptor beta chains below were found in one sample sequenced in a study of cytomegalovirus exposure and HLA in healthy donors. PCR involved 60 Vbeta and 13 Jbeta primers. The repertoire was sequenced with immunoSEQ multiplex PCR; TCRdb's copy has only in-frame clones and lacks some. The table has more than 95,000 clones, under 85% seen once. The sequenced material came from PBMCs. All receptors come from a man aged 30 to 39 in good health and CMV-seronegative.

The chain recombines TRBV5-1 with TRBJ2-7; no reliable D call. This CDR3 is built from 11 residues. Trimming took off 3 bases at V and 3 bases at J, with 4 bases between the two ends. CDR1 is SGHRS and CDR2 is YFSETQ in the germline V gene. The CDR3 loop reads CASSSHYEQYF. Here the CDR3 DNA reads TGCGCCAGCAGCTCCCACTACGAGCAGTACTTC. The full variable domain, in which reference TRBV5-1 and TRBJ2-7 provide the parts outside the CDR3, is KAGVTQTPRYLIKTRGQQVTLSCSPISGHRSVSWYQQTPGQGLQFLFEYFSETQRNKGNFPGRFSGRQFSNSRSEMNVSTLELGDSALYLCASSSHYEQYFGPGTRLTVT.

The table lists this clone with a few counts. J is TRBJ2-7 and V is TRBV29-1; the D gene is possibly TRBD1 (6 bases). This CDR3 has 13 residues. In germline, CDR1 is SQVTM, CDR2 ANQGSEA. Between the trimmed V and J ends, which lost 3 bases and 2 bases, there was a span of 11 bases. The CDR3 nucleotides are TGCAGCGTTGAGACCCAGGGGACCTACGAGCAGTACTTC. Protein sequence: CSVETQGTYEQYF.

This clone was observed a single time. V gene TRBV30 combines with J gene TRBJ1-1; D is unclear. This CDR3 has 13 residues. Germline CDR1 reads GTSNPN; CDR2 reads SVGIG (reference sequence). The V gene lost 2 bases and the J gene lost 1 base, with 8 bases spanning the gap. The DNA for the CDR3 is TGTGCCTGGAGTCGAGGGCAGAACACTGAAGCTTTCTTT. Protein product: CAWSRGQNTEAFF.

The V gene is TRBV5-1, the J gene TRBJ2-7, with 10 bases matching TRBD1. The CDR3 runs 16 residues. The V segment lost 0 bases and the J segment 3 bases; nucleotides outside the gene matches: 6. Per germline, CDR1 SGHRS and CDR2 YFSETQ. CDR3 amino acids: CASSLVSGTGDYEQYF. As DNA, the CDR3 is TGCGCCAGCAGCTTGGTATCCGGGACAGGGGACTACGAGCAGTACTTC.

The rearrangement joins TRBV5-1 to TRBJ1-1, with D tentatively TRBD1 (6 bases). The CDR3 consists of 15 residues. Looked up from germline, CDR1 is SGHRS and CDR2 is YFSETQ. Trimming stripped 6 bases from V and 1 base from J, with 16 bases between. The CDR3 nucleotides are TGCGCCAGCAAACTTACAGGGTCCGGGAACACTGAAGCTTTCTTT. This encodes CASKLTGSGNTEAFF.

The chain recombines TRBV4-1 with TRBJ2-3; tentatively, D is TRBD1 (6 bases). There are 14 residues in the CDR3. CDR1 and CDR2 from the germline V gene are MGHRA and YSYEKL. Trimming removed 4 bases from V and 0 bases from J, with 8 bases in between. CDR3 sequence reads: CASSPDRSTDTQYF. CDR3 in DNA: TGCGCCAGCAGCCCAGACAGGAGCACAGATACGCAGTATTTT.

The rearrangement joins TRBV16 to TRBJ1-3; D possibly corresponds to TRBD1 (5 bases). The germline gives CDR1 KGHSY, CDR2 FQNENV. V was shortened by 4 bases and J by 2 bases, with 18 bases between the two germline ends. The CDR3 contains 17 residues. The CDR3: CASSPFLSDTPGNTIYF. Here the CDR3 DNA reads TGTGCCAGCAGCCCCTTCCTATCGGACACACCTGGAAACACCATATATTTT. The variable domain in full, completed from reference TRBV16 and TRBJ1-3, reads GEEVAQTPKHLVRGEGQKAKLYCAPIKGHSYVFWYQQVLKNEFKFLISFQNENVFDETGMPKERFSAKCLPNSPCSLEIQATKLEDSAVYFCASSPFLSDTPGNTIYFGEGSWLTVV.

V is TRBV2 and J is TRBJ2-6, with D tentatively TRBD1 (6 bases). The CDR3 totals 19 residues. Germline V gene lookup returns CDR1 SNHLY and CDR2 FYNNEI. V lost 2 bases and J 0 bases, leaving 17 bases between the germline ends. In DNA form, the CDR3 reads TGTGCCAGCAGTGAATCGAGGACAGATACCTACTCTGGGGCCAACGTCCTGACTTTC. Protein: CASSESRTDTYSGANVLTF. The full variable domain, its missing parts supplied by reference TRBV2 and TRBJ2-6, is EPEVTQTPSHQVTQMGQEVILRCVPISNHLYFYWYRQILGQKVEFLVSFYNNEISEKSEIFDDQFSVERPDGSNFTLKIRSTKLEDSAMYFCASSESRTDTYSGANVLTFGAGSRLTVL.